This T cell receptor (beta chain) was recorded in a study of T cells after yellow fever vaccination. Notes on the study in general: Subsequent to the booster, the majority of primary-vaccination clones reappeared (around 95% CD4, about 90% CD8).

Only a few counts were recorded for this clonotype. Its target is unknown. They built TCR cDNA with 5'RACE template switching, a step that put in a universal primer site and UMIs. TCRdb re-analysed the 5' RACE reads in MiXCR, keeping a single row per CDR3 protein. This sample has hundreds of thousands of distinct CDR3 sequences, with around 6.4% found just once. The CDR3 consists of 13 residues. V dropped 5 bases and J dropped 5 bases, with 13 bases sitting between them. The germline gives CDR1 SQVTM, CDR2 ANQGSEA. The chain has TRBV29-1 and TRBJ2-1, with D perhaps TRBD2 (6 bases). The sample here was PBMCs, taken 5 days after the yellow fever booster vaccination. The source is a young man who received the YFV17D yellow fever vaccine. The CDR3 DNA is TGCAGCGTTATCCCGGGAGCAGACAATGAGCAGTTCTTC. It specifies CSVIPGADNEQFF.